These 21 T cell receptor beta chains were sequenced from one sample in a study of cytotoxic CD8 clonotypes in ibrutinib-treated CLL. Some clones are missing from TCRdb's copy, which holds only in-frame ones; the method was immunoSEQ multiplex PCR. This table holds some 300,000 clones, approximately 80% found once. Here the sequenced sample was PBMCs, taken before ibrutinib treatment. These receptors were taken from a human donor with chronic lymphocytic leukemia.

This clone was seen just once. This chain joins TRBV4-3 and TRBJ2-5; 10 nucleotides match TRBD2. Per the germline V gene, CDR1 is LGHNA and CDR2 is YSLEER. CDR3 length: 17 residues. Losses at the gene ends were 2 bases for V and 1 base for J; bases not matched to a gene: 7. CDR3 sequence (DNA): TGCGCCAGCAGCCAACTCTATGGGACTAGCGTCCAAGAGACCCAGTACTTC. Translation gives CASSQLYGTSVQETQYF.

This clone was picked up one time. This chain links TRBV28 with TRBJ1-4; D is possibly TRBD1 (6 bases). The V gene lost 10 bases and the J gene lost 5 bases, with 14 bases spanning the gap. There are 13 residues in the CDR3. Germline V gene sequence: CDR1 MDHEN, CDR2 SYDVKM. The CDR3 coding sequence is TGTGCCATCCCCGGGACACCAAATGAAAAACTGTTTTTT. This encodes CAIPGTPNEKLFF.

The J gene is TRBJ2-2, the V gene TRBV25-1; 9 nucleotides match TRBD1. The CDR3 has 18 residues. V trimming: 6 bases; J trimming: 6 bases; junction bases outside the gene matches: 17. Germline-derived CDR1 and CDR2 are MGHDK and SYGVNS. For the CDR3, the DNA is TGTGCCAGCAGACGAGAAGGCAACAGGGGGCAGTCGGCCGGGGAGCTGTTTTTT. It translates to CASRREGNRGQSAGELFF.

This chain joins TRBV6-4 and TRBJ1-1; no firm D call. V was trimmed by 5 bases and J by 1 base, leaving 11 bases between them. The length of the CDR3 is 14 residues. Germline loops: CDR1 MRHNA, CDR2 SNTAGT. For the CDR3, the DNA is TGTGCCAGCAGTATCACACCGGAGAACACTGAAGCTTTCTTT. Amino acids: CASSITPENTEAFF.

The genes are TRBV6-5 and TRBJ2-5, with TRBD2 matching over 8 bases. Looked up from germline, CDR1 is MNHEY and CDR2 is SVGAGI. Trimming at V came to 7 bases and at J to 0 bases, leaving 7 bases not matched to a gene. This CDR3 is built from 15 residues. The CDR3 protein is CASTAGLENQETQYF. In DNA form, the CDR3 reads TGTGCCAGCACTGCGGGACTAGAGAACCAAGAGACCCAGTACTTC.

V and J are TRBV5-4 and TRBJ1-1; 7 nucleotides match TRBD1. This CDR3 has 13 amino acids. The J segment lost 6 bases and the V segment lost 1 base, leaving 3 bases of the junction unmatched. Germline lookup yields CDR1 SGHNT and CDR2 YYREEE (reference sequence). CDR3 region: CASSLQGVAEAFF. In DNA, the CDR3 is TGTGCCAGCAGCTTGCAGGGGGTGGCTGAAGCTTTCTTT.

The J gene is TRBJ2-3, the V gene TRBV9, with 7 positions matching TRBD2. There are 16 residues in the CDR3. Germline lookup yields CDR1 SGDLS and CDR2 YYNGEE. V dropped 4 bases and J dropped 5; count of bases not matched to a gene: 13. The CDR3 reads CASSPLAGGSGDTQYF. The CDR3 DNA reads TGTGCCAGCAGCCCCTTAGCGGGTGGGTCCGGAGATACGCAGTATTTT.

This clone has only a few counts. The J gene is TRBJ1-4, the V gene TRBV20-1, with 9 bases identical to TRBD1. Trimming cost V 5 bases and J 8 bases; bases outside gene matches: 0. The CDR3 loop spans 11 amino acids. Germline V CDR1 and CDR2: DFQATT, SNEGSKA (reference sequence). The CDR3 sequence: CSAGTGEKLFF. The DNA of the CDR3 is TGCAGTGCTGGGACAGGGGAAAAACTGTTTTTT.

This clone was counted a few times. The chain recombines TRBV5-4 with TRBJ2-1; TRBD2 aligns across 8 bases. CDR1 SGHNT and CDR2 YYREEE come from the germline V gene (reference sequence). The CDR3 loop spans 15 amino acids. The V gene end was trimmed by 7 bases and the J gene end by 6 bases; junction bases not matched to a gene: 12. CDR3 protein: CASSRSLSGSNEQFF. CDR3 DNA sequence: TGTGCCAGCTCCCGATCACTAAGCGGGAGCAATGAGCAGTTCTTC.

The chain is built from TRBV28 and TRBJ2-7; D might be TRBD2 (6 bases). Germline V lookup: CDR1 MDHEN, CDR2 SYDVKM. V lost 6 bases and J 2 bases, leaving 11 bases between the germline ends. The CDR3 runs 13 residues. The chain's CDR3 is CASSSGDPYEQYF. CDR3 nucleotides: TGTGCCAGCAGCTCGGGAGACCCCTACGAGCAGTACTTC. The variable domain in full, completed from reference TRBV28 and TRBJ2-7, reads DVKVTQSSRYLVKRTGEKVFLECVQDMDHENMFWYRQDPGLGLRLIYFSYDVKMKEKGDIPEGYSVSREKKERFSLILESASTNQTSMYLCASSSGDPYEQYFGPGTRLTVT.

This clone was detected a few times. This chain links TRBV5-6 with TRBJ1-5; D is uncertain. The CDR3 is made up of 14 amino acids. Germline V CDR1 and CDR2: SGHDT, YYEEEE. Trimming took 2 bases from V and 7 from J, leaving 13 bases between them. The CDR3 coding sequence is TGTGCCAGCAGCTTTGGTTGGTCTCGACAGCCCCAGCATTTT. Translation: CASSFGWSRQPQHF.

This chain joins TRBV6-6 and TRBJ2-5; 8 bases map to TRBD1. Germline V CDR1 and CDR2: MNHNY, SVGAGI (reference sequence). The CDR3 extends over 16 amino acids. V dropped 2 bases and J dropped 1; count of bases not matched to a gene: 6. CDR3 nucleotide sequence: TGTGCCAGCAGTTACGGACAGGGCGGTTTCCAAGAGACCCAGTACTTC. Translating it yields CASSYGQGGFQETQYF.

CDR3 DNA: TGTGCCAGCAGTTTAGGGGGACATGGGTTGGAGCAGTACTTC. Protein: CASSLGGHGLEQYF. The V call is TRBV27, the J call TRBJ2-7; tentatively, D is TRBD1 (6 bases). The V and J ends lost 2 bases and 7 bases respectively, with 15 bases between them. The CDR3 contains 14 residues. Looked up from germline, CDR1 is MNHEY and CDR2 is SMNVEV (reference sequence).

DNA for the CDR3: TGTGCCAGCACCAATCTAGCGGGAGGGCCCCACGAGCAGTACTTC. This translates into CASTNLAGGPHEQYF. V usage is TRBV5-4 and J usage is TRBJ2-7, with 12 bases fitting TRBD2. The CDR3 contains 15 residues. Trimming removed 6 bases from V and 5 bases from J; junction bases left unmatched: 9. Germline CDR1 SGHNT, CDR2 YYREEE (reference sequence).

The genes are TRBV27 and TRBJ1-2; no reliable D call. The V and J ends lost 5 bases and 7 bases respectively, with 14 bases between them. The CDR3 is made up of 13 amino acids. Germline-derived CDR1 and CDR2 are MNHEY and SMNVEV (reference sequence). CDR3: CASSLYPVGGYTF. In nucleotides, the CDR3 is TGTGCCAGCAGTCTCTACCCGGTTGGTGGCTACACCTTC.

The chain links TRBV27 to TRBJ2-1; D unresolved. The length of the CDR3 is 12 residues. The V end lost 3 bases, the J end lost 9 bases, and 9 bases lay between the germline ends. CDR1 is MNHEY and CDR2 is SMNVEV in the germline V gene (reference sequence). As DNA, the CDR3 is TGTGCCAGCAGTTTGCTGGGCATTGAGCAGTTCTTC. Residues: CASSLLGIEQFF.

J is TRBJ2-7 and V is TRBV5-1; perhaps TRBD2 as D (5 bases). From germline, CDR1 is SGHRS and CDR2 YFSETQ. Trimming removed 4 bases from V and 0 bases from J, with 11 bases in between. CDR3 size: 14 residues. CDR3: CASSGVATSYEQYF. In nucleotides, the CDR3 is TGCGCCAGCAGCGGCGTAGCGACCTCCTACGAGCAGTACTTC.

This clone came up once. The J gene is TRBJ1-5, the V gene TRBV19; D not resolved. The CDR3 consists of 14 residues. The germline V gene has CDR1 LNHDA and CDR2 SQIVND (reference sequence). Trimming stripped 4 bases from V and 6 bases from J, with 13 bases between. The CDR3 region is CASSNWDFSQPQHF. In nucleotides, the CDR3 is TGTGCCAGTAGTAATTGGGATTTCAGTCAGCCCCAGCATTTT.

The CDR3 spells CASSPHRENTEAFF. For the CDR3, the DNA is TGTGCCAGCAGCCCACACCGAGAGAACACTGAAGCTTTCTTT. The gene calls are TRBV28 and TRBJ1-1, with D unresolved. Germline V gene data show CDR1 as MDHEN and CDR2 as SYDVKM. CDR3 length equals 14 residues. Trimming removed 6 bases from V and 1 base from J, with 12 bases in between.

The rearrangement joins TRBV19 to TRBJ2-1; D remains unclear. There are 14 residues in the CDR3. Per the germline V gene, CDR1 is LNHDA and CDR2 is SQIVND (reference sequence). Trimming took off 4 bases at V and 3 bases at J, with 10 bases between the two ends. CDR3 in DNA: TGTGCCAGTAGTAGATTTGTTAGCTACAATGAGCAGTTCTTC. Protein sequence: CASSRFVSYNEQFF. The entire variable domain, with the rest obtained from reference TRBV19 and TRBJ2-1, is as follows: DGGITQSPKYLFRKEGQNVTLSCEQNLNHDAMYWYRQDPGQGLRLIYYSQIVNDFQKGDIAEGYSVSREKKESFPLTVTSAQKNPTAFYLCASSRFVSYNEQFFGPGTRLTVL.

CDR3 nucleotides: TGTGCCACCAGCAGGACCTACCCCCCGATTTACGGGGAGACCCAGTACTTC. Protein sequence: CATSRTYPPIYGETQYF. The chain combines TRBV15 with TRBJ2-5; D gene ambiguous. The CDR3 sequence is 17 residues long. Trimming removed 3 bases from V and 5 bases from J, with 22 bases in between. Germline V gene sequence: CDR1 LNHNV, CDR2 YYDKDF (reference sequence).